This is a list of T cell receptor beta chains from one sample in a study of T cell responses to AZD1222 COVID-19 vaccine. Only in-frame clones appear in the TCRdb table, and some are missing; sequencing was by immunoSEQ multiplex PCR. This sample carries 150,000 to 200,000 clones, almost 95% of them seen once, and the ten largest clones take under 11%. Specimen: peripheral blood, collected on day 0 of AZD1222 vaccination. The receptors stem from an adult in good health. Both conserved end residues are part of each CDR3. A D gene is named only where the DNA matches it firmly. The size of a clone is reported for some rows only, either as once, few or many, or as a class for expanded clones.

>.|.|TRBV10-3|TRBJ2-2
CAISPGGGLNTGELFF
TGTGCCATCAGCCCGGGCGGGGGCCTGAACACCGGGGAGCTGTTTTTT
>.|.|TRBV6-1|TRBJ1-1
CASSEAIRGWTEAFF
TGTGCCAGCAGTGAAGCGATAAGGGGCTGGACTGAAGCTTTCTTT
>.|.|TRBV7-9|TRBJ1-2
CASSLEGGGYGYTF
TGTGCCAGCAGCTTAGAAGGGGGAGGCTATGGCTACACCTTC
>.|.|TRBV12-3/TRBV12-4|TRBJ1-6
CASSLTGNSPLHF
TGTGCCAGCAGTTTAACGGGGAATTCACCCCTCCACTTT
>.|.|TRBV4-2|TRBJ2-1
CASSQSRWGEQFF
TGTGCCAGCAGCCAAAGTAGATGGGGCGAGCAGTTCTTC
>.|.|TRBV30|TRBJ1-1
CAWSMRGEAFF
TGTGCCTGGAGTATGAGAGGTGAAGCTTTCTTT
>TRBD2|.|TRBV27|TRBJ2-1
CASSLLAGAKNEQFF
TGTGCCAGCAGTTTGTTAGCGGGAGCCAAAAATGAGCAGTTCTTC
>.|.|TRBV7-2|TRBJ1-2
CASSLVTDELYGYTF
TGTGCCAGCAGCTTAGTTACAGACGAACTCTATGGCTACACCTTC
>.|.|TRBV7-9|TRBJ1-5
CASSLGGNHQPQHF
TGTGCCAGCAGCTTAGGGGGAAACCATCAGCCCCAGCATTTT
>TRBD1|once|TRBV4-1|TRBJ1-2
CASSKSGQLNYGYTF
TGCGCCAGCAGCAAGTCGGGACAGTTAAACTATGGCTACACCTTC
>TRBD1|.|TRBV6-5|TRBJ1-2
CASSPGGMGGYTF
TGTGCCAGCAGCCCAGGGGGCATGGGAGGCTACACCTTC
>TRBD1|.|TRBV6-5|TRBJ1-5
CASSPTGFNQPQHF
TGTGCCAGCAGTCCGACAGGGTTCAATCAGCCCCAGCATTTT
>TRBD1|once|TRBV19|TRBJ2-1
CASSKRTGADEQFF
TGTGCCAGTAGTAAAAGGACAGGGGCCGATGAGCAGTTCTTC
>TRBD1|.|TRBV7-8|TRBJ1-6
CASTPLPGQLSPLHF
TGTGCCAGCACTCCACTCCCGGGACAGCTTTCACCCCTCCACTTT
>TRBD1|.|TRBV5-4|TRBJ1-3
CASSIGQGLGTGNTIYF
TGTGCCAGCAGCATCGGACAGGGATTAGGTACAGGAAACACCATATATTTT
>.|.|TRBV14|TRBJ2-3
CASSQGRQSTQYF
TGTGCCAGCAGCCAGGGAAGACAGTCTACGCAGTATTTT
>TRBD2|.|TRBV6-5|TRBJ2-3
CASSYSASGSADTQYF
TGTGCCAGCAGTTACTCAGCGAGCGGGAGTGCAGATACGCAGTATTTT
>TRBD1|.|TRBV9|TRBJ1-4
CASSPRDSFATNEKLFF
TGTGCCAGCAGCCCCCGGGACAGTTTTGCAACTAATGAAAAACTGTTTTTT
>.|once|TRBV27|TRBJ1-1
CASTPLPGAEAFF
TGTGCCAGCACCCCCCTCCCGGGCGCTGAAGCTTTCTTT
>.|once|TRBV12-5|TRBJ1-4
CASGPGFTNEKLFF
TGTGCTAGTGGTCCGGGTTTTACTAATGAAAAACTGTTTTTT
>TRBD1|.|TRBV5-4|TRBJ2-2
CASSKGGQVNTGELFF
TGTGCCAGCAGCAAGGGGGGACAGGTGAACACCGGGGAGCTGTTTTTT
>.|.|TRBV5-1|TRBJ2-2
CASSLGEGQIGNTGELFF
TGCGCCAGCAGCTTGGGCGAAGGCCAAATCGGGAACACCGGGGAGCTGTTTTTT
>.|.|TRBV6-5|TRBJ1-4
CASSRGATNEKLFF
TGTGCCAGCTCCCGGGGAGCAACTAATGAAAAACTGTTTTTT